This entry is about one T cell receptor (beta chain). The method was immunoSEQ multiplex PCR; TCRdb's version includes in-frame clones alone and lacks a portion of them. The sample lists around 95,000 clones; just under 95% were seen once. CDR3 size: 8 residues. The data are from a study of OX40 agonist ivuxolimab in advanced cancers. The gene calls are TRBV21-1 and TRBJ1-3. TRBV21-1 is a known pseudogene. The receptor comes from an adult with an advanced solid tumor such as melanoma, head and neck, liver or kidney cancer. The material sequenced was CD4+ or CD8+ T cells sorted from blood, taken in a trial of the OX40 agonist ivuxolimab. The CDR3 DNA follows: TGTGCCAGCAGCAAGGTAAGGTTT. Amino acids: CASSKVRF.